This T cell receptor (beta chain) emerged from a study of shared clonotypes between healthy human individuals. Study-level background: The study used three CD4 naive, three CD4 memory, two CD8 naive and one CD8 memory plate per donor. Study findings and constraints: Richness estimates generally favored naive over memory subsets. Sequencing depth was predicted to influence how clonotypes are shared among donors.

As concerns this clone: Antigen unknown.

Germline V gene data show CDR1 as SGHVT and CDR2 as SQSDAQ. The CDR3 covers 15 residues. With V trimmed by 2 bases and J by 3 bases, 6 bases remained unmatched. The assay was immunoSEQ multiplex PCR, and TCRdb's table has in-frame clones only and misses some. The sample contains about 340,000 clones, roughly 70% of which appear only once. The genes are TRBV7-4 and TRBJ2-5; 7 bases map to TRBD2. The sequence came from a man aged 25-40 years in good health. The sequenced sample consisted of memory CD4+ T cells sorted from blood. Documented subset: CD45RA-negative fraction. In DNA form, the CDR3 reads TGTGCCAGCAGCTTAAGAGCGGGACTAAAAGAGACCCAGTACTTC. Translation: CASSLRAGLKETQYF.